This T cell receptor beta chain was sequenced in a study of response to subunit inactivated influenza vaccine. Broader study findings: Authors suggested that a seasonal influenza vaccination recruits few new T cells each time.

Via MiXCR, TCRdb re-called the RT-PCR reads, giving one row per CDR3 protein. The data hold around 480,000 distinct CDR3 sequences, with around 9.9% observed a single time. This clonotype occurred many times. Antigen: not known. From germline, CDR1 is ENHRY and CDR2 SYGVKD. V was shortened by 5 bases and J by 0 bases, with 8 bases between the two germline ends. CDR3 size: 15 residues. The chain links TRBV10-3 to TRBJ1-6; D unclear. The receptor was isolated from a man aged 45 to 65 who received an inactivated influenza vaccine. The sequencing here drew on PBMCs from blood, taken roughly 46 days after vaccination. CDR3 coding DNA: TGTGCCATCAGTACGGCGAGCTCCTATAATTCACCCCTCCACTTT. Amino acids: CAISTASSYNSPLHF.